Each of the 15 T cell receptor beta chains below was sequenced from the same sample in a study of Graves' ophthalmopathy and Graves' hyperthyroidism. TCR beta CDR3 regions were amplified from RNA transcripts. RT-PCR with HTBI primers came first, then second-round multiplex PCR. Via MiXCR, TCRdb re-called the multiplex PCR reads, giving one row per CDR3 protein. The table has under 350,000 distinct CDR3 sequences, around a sixth seen once; the top ten hold 9% to 15%. Sample: peripheral blood. These receptors all stem from an adult man with Graves' ophthalmopathy.

There are many counts of this clonotype. One base away lies a much larger clone, so this may be a sequencing read error. This rearrangement joins TRBV9 to TRBJ1-2; D is unclear. Germline V gene sequence: CDR1 SGDLS, CDR2 YYNGEE. The CDR3 loop spans 13 amino acids. V lost 4 bases to trimming and J lost 0 bases, with 7 bases between them. DNA for the CDR3: TGTGCCAGCAGCTTACAGTCTAACTATGGCTACACCTTC. Translation gives CASSLQSNYGYTF.

In its sample, this clonotype was seen many times. The chain is built from TRBV2 and TRBJ2-7, with TRBD1 identical over 7 bases. This CDR3 spans 13 amino acids. CDR1 and CDR2 from the germline V gene are SNHLY and FYNNEI. Trimming removed 6 bases from V and 2 bases from J; junction bases left unmatched: 4. The CDR3 region is CASRGQITYEQYF. CDR3 coding DNA: TGTGCCAGCAGGGGACAGATTACCTACGAGCAGTACTTC.

This clonotype was found many times. The rearrangement joins TRBV3-1 to TRBJ1-1; the match to TRBD1 covers 8 bases. The CDR3 loop spans 15 amino acids. Germline V gene sequence: CDR1 LGHDT, CDR2 YNNKEL (reference sequence). Trimming at V came to 4 bases and at J to 1 base, leaving 5 bases not matched to a gene. CDR3 in DNA: TGTGCCAGCAGCCGGGACAGGCGGGGGAACACTGAAGCTTTCTTT. This translates into CASSRDRRGNTEAFF.

This clonotype occurred many times. The V and J genes are TRBV6-1 and TRBJ2-5; the D gene is possibly TRBD2 (7 bases). Trimming took 3 bases from V and 5 from J, leaving 13 bases between them. Per the germline V gene, CDR1 is MNHNS and CDR2 is SASEGT. The CDR3 contains 14 residues. The CDR3 sequence: CASSEGGGAETQYF. For the CDR3, the DNA is TGTGCCAGCAGTGAGGGCGGGGGCGCGGAGACCCAGTACTTC.

This clonotype appeared a single time. The V gene is TRBV29-1, the J gene TRBJ1-1, with 9 bases matching TRBD1. Germline loops: CDR1 SQVTM, CDR2 ANQGSEA. The CDR3 has 14 residues. Unmatched junction bases numbered 6, after V lost 6 bases and J lost 1 base. In DNA form, the CDR3 reads TGCAGCGTGGCGGGACAGGGTCCGAACACTGAAGCTTTCTTT. Protein: CSVAGQGPNTEAFF.

This clonotype was found many times. The chain combines TRBV6-1 with TRBJ2-7, with TRBD2 as a possible D gene (6 bases). CDR1 is MNHNS and CDR2 is SASEGT in the germline V gene. This CDR3 contains 14 residues. Deletions cut 4 bases from V and 5 bases from J, with 15 bases between. CDR3 sequence: CASSVEGRSDEQYF. Here the CDR3 DNA reads TGTGCCAGCAGTGTGGAGGGCCGATCCGACGAGCAGTACTTC.

This clonotype was found many times. Possible read error: a much larger clone is one base away. The chain has TRBV6-2 or TRBV6-3 and TRBJ2-5; D possibly uses TRBD1 or TRBD2 (5 bases each). Germline CDR1 reads MNHEY; CDR2 reads SVGEGT. The CDR3 consists of 14 residues. V lost 3 bases and J lost 5, with 13 bases in between. The CDR3 DNA sequence: TGTGCCAGCAGTTATCGTGGGGGTGCGGAGACCCAGTACTTC. It codes for CASSYRGGAETQYF.

This clonotype has at least ten counts. The chain employs TRBV3-1 and TRBJ1-1, with D perhaps matching TRBD1 (5 bases). This CDR3 has 14 residues. From germline, CDR1 is LGHDT and CDR2 YNNKEL (reference sequence). V shed 1 base and J shed 4 bases, with 10 bases lying between them. The CDR3 loop is CASSQGGVATEAFF. The CDR3, as DNA: TGTGCCAGCAGCCAAGGGGGGGTGGCCACTGAAGCTTTCTTT.

In its sample, this clonotype was seen many times. The rearrangement links TRBV10-2 to TRBJ1-1, with TRBD1 as a possible D gene (5 bases). The CDR3 loop spans 14 amino acids. CDR1 and CDR2 (germline): WSHSY, SAAADI. V shed 4 bases and J shed 6 bases, with 15 bases lying between them. The CDR3 DNA is TGCGCCAGCAGTGTGCGCAGGGAGTTGGCTGAAGCTTTCTTT. Amino acids: CASSVRRELAEAFF.

The rearrangement joins TRBV7-2 to TRBJ2-5; 10 bases agree with TRBD2. V lost 5 bases to trimming and J lost 5 bases; unmatched junction nucleotides: 8. CDR1 SGHTA and CDR2 FQGNSA come from the germline V gene. The CDR3 is 15 amino acids. CDR3 protein: CASSPTAGGRETQYF. CDR3 bases: TGTGCCAGCAGCCCCACAGCGGGAGGGCGGGAGACCCAGTACTTC.

A few counts support this clonotype. The junction and the germline gene differ at one end; a read error may be behind it. This rearrangement joins TRBV5-1 to TRBJ2-2, with 7 bases that match TRBD1. CDR3 length equals 16 residues. Germline V gene lookup returns CDR1 SGHRS and CDR2 YFSETQ. The CDR3 loop is CAISSRGQANTGELFF. CDR3 sequence (DNA): TGCGCCATCAGCTCCCGTGGACAGGCGAACACCGGGGAGCTGTTTTTT.

This sequence joins TRBV6-1 and TRBJ1-5; 11 bases are shared with TRBD1. Germline trimming cut 2 bases from V and 7 bases from J; bases unmatched to any gene: 4. The CDR3 length is 15 residues. Germline lookup yields CDR1 MNHNS and CDR2 SASEGT. The CDR3 DNA reads as TGTGCCAGCAGTGAACGGGACAGGGGGGCGCAGCCCCAGCATTTT. The encoded protein is CASSERDRGAQPQHF.

The sample holds many counts of this clonotype. The gene calls are TRBV30 and TRBJ1-6; tentatively, D is TRBD1 (5 bases). Trimming cost V 5 bases and J 7 bases, with 18 bases left between them. Germline CDR1 GTSNPN, CDR2 SVGIG (reference sequence). The CDR3 has 15 residues. The CDR3 here is CAWQNLGVKNSPLHF. The CDR3 DNA follows: TGTGCCTGGCAAAATTTGGGGGTGAAGAATTCACCCCTCCACTTT.

In its sample, this clonotype was seen many times. The chain has TRBV18 and TRBJ2-7; D gene uncertain. V lost 3 bases and J 2 bases, leaving 11 bases between the germline ends. The CDR3 runs 14 residues. From germline, CDR1 is KGHSH and CDR2 LQKENI. For the CDR3, the DNA is TGTGCCAGCTCACCCGAGTGGGATACCTACGAGCAGTACTTC. Translated, it gives CASSPEWDTYEQYF.

This rearrangement joins TRBV12-3 or TRBV12-4 to TRBJ1-2, with 9 bases that match TRBD1. The CDR3 contains 14 residues. After removal of 5 bases from V and 4 bases from J, the junction contained 5 bases not matched to a gene. The DNA for the CDR3 is TGTGCCAGCAGTACGGGACAGGGCACCTATGGCTACACCTTC. This gives the protein CASSTGQGTYGYTF.